Included here is one T cell receptor (beta chain) sequence, with context. Its antigen remains unidentified. Per the germline V gene (reference sequence), GTSNPN is the CDR1 and SVGIG is the CDR2. V loses 1 base of germline sequence and J loses 1 base, and the interval between the two ends is 5 bases. Counted from cysteine to phenylalanine, this CDR3 has 13 amino acids. Only CDR3 DNA is held: 39 bases, read in frame from base 1. The cohort was made up of hundreds of healthy bone marrow donors. All cohort members were sampled while nominally healthy, although unrecorded immune exposures were likely present. The donor tested CMV seronegative and was one of the 352 seronegative cohort members. A peripheral blood sample was provided by each donor, and peripheral blood mononuclear cells were used for TCR beta sequencing. Genomic DNA extraction from the blood cell samples was performed with the Qiagen DNeasy Blood Extraction Kit.

The data were taken from a study of cytomegalovirus exposure and HLA in healthy donors (dated by TCRdb to between 2016 and 2019). The study in broad terms: An earlier analysis of 587 of the donors reported 276 Gb of sequence data and some 110 million unique TCR beta sequences obtained from 180 million or so T cells. An early release covering over 500 HLA-typed donors comprised approximately 300 gigabases of sequencing data and around 80 million unique TCR sequences. Of the roughly 420 genotyped donors, more than 75% were placed in the genetic ancestry cluster associated with self-reported Caucasian donors. The study was designed to test whether signatures of past pathogen exposure could be identified by cataloging public T cell receptors. The study used immunosequencing to profile the T cell repertoires of hundreds of subjects and linked those repertoires to cytomegalovirus serostatus. Besides the first cohort of around 670 subjects, a separate validation cohort made up of over 100 different subjects was used. High-throughput TCR immunosequencing, statistical association of individual TCRs with disease status, and machine learning were combined to predict cytomegalovirus infection status. In a later analysis, previously published TCR beta repertoires from 600 to 850 donors were re-analyzed and high-resolution HLA genotyping was added so that TCR occurrence patterns could be studied. In the later analysis, no new phenotypic data were used to find candidate immune exposures; instead, reliance was placed on TCR beta sequences and their occurrence across donors. To decide whether each TCR beta V gene segment behaved as functional or pseudogenic, an earlier analysis of some 600 of the donors relied on high-throughput TCR beta sequencing. Donor age, sex, ethnicity and CMV serostatus were collected together with the repertoire data. A later genetic analysis used genome-wide SNP genotypes for about 55% of the 666 donors, treating that subset as a discovery cohort. Every repertoire in the discovery cohort had been generated on one and the same sequencing platform. HLA typing covered class I and class II loci at four-digit resolution. Typing coverage varied by locus: about 620-640 donors for A, B, C, DRB1 and DQB1; more than 500 for DQA1; over 600 for DPA1; fewer than 480 for DPB1. About 5 DR-DQ haplotypes were handled as single units for association and clustering, since linkage in the cohort was strong. Among almost 400 genotyped donors of the cohort, an average of approximately 230,000 unique TCR beta nucleotide sequences were sequenced per donor, approximately 20% of them non-productive. The investigation overall reported the following: A later analysis found that TCR association rates varied across HLA loci, with DRB1 alleles showing the most associated TCRs and HLA-C alleles the fewest. Presence/absence analyses assumed roughly uniform sequencing depth across donors, an assumption that may not hold. Most TCR sequences were seen in very few donors, while some public TCRs were found in many individuals. A later analysis reported that several top co-occurrence clusters appeared linked to parvovirus B19, influenza, CMV and Epstein-Barr virus. HLA typing was unavailable for some donors at each locus, so association tests used only the typed subset. Specific HLA alleles were associated with 15,000 to 20,000 TCR beta sequences at a false discovery rate of 0.05 in a later analysis. The authors suggested that the approach could potentially be generalized to other disease states and immunological phenotypes. In a later analysis, most CMV-associated TCR beta chains were found to appear HLA-restricted, with HLA associations seemingly driven largely by CMV exposure. Because the 87-base-pair reads could not distinguish some IMGT-functional V segments, including TRBV6-2 and TRBV6-3, those segments were excluded. V-gene and J-gene trimming of TCR beta chains was associated with a missense DCLRE1C variant in a later genetic analysis, and the association was replicated in an independent cohort. The study gave a list of over 150 TCR beta chains associated with cytomegalovirus. Assigning TCR associations to individual alleles was difficult when HLA alleles, especially DR and DQ, strongly co-occurred. A further reported finding was that TCR beta sequences accurately predicted the HLA-A and HLA-B alleles for most subjects in the first cohort. Over 15 rarely observed V segments, including chromosome 9 orphons, were excluded from the earlier analysis of about 610 of the donors because counts were too low. In this cohort, only TCR beta chains were sequenced, and detectable features were limited by the absence of alpha or paired-chain data. The classifier was reported to diagnose cytomegalovirus status with high specificity and sensitivity in both the original cohort and the validation cohort. A later genetic analysis reported fewer N-insertions in productive TCRs among donors in an Asian-associated ancestry cluster than the roughly 650-donor mean. In a later analysis, HLA-associated TCR beta chains were found to be more clonally expanded and to have lower generation probabilities than equally common non-associated chains. The only immune exposure information available for the cohort was CMV serostatus. A cluster of highly shared sequence variants was judged likely to be a technical artifact of the sequencing pipeline. Linkage disequilibrium might explain the correlated functional status among segregating V segments, but an unknown experimental factor could not be ruled out. In an earlier analysis of around 600 of the donors, most TCR beta V segments were observed in productive rearrangements about 90% or about 30% of the time, broadly matching IMGT annotations. In vitro tests confirmed that three of the cytomegalovirus-associated TCR beta chains recognize cytomegalovirus antigens.

The method was the immunoSEQ multiplex PCR assay. The multiplex PCR relied on a mix of 60 forward primers for TCR Vbeta segments and 13 reverse primers for TCR Jbeta segments. Amplification of the CDR3 region of rearranged TCR beta genes was performed with a multiplex PCR assay on genomic DNA. On the Illumina HiSeq System, the amplified TCR beta libraries were sequenced as 87-base-pair reads. In the paper's pipeline: Across the roughly 670 repertoires, a later analysis counted tens of millions of unique TCR beta chains, roughly 11 million of which were shared by at least two donors. Raw reads were error-corrected and collapsed into unique sequences with a nearest-neighbor algorithm that merged closely related sequences to remove PCR and sequencing errors. To assign V, D and J gene segments, CDR3 sequences were aligned to IMGT reference sequences. For a sequence to be retained, at least a six-nucleotide match to both a V gene segment and a J gene segment was required. Rearrangements were classified as productive when the CDR3 lacked stop codons and remained in frame with V and J, and all other rearrangements were classified as non-productive. CDR3 was defined according to IMGT convention as the region running from the second conserved V-encoded cysteine to the conserved J-encoded phenylalanine. The earlier analysis of some 580 of the donors excluded any sequence lacking an unambiguous match to a single V gene segment. In an earlier analysis of more than 500 of the donors, a V segment was called functional when productive rearrangements were above 56.7%, and segregating when the standard deviation between donors exceeded 5%. A statistical classification framework was built for diagnosing cytomegalovirus status from the catalog of TCR beta chain sequences. In a later analysis, V and J genes were assigned by comparing TCR nucleotide sequences against IMGT/GENE-DB human TR gene sequences. In a later analysis, CDR3 sequences and most-parsimonious VDJ recombination scenarios were assigned using the TCRdist pipeline. A later analysis defined each TCR beta chain by its CDR3 amino acid sequence plus V-gene family, and excluded reads lacking a unique V-gene family. A later analysis removed 500 to 600 highly shared, low-generation-probability nucleotide sequences to deal with suspected cross-contamination and a sequencing artifact. In a later analysis, a clonal expansion index for each public chain was calculated from normalized within-repertoire ranks of inferred template counts. A later analysis computed generation probabilities with a VDJ recombination model fitted to out-of-frame rearrangements, and checked the results against IGoR. A later analysis scored TCR-TCR, TCR-HLA and TCR-CMV co-occurrence with hypergeometric tests, applying a repertoire-size bias correction to TCR pairs. False discovery rates were estimated in a later analysis by permuting HLA or CMV assignments 20 times. In a later analysis, co-occurring TCRs were grouped with DBSCAN, and TCRdist sequence similarity was added when clustering was performed within HLA-allele-positive subsets. Repertoires with fewer than 30,000 or more than 120,000 public chains, plus five repertoires with anomalous nucleotide sharing, were excluded from co-occurrence clustering. TCRdb retrieved this table from immuneACCESS and kept in-frame rearrangements only. Not all clones are present; in checked studies, unresolved V genes account for under half, and no reason is known for the remainder. That table is the source of V, J and clone size, and D and trimming were worked out from the DNA. In this sample's table one finds 100,000 to 150,000 clones. Around 3.6% of the sample lies in the top ten.

The chain uses TRBV30 and TRBJ1-5, with the D gene uncertain. The sequence derives from a man younger than 35 in good health and CMV-seronegative. Sequenced input: PBMCs. The base sequence is TGTGCCTGGAGTGGAGCAAGCAATCAGCCCCAGCATTTT. Translated, this gives CAWSGASNQPQHF.